One sample yielded the 7 T cell receptor beta chains listed below, sequenced in a study of shared T cell receptors in the human thymus. Here immunoSEQ multiplex PCR was the method, and the copy in TCRdb shows in-frame clones only, minus some. Of 700,000 or so clones listed, approximately 85% are singletons. The same sample was also used in a study of human thymus T cells.

The sample taken for sequencing was thymocytes. These receptors came from a girl in the first two years of life with a congenital heart defect.

The chain recombines TRBV4-1 with TRBJ2-3; D not resolved. The germline V gene has CDR1 MGHRA and CDR2 YSYEKL. V gave up 3 bases and J gave up 5 bases, with 6 bases separating them. This CDR3 region has 12 residues. The CDR3 nucleotides are TGCGCCAGCAGCCACCTCTTAGATACGCAGTATTTT. Translation gives CASSHLLDTQYF.

The gene calls are TRBV27 and TRBJ2-3; 7 bases map to TRBD2. With 6 bases clipped from V and 7 bases from J, the junction kept 7 bases outside the gene matches. Germline values: CDR1 MNHEY, CDR2 SMNVEV (reference sequence). The CDR3 totals 13 residues. The CDR3 here is CASRGTKYNTQYF. In DNA form, the CDR3 reads TGTGCCAGCAGGGGGACTAAATATAATACGCAGTATTTT.

Concerning this clone itself: Different DNA sequences within this sample yield the same CDR3. The V gene is TRBV5-6, the J gene TRBJ1-2; a weak D match, TRBD1 (6 bases). In germline, CDR1 is SGHDT, CDR2 YYEEEE. This CDR3 comprises 12 residues. V lost 0 bases, J lost 8 bases, and 8 bases lay in between. The CDR3 here is CASSLDRAGYTF. The CDR3 bases are TGTGCCAGCAGCTTGGACAGGGCAGGCTACACCTTC.

Regarding this clone: The junction differs from germline at one of its ends, possibly a read error. At the DNA level, this CDR3 is encoded by other sequences in the same sample as well. This chain connects TRBV5-1 to TRBJ1-6; 7 bases agree with TRBD1. The CDR3 extends over 15 amino acids. Germline V gene sequence: CDR1 SGHRS, CDR2 YFSETQ. Here the CDR3 DNA reads TGCGCCAGCAGCTTGGTTGGACAGGTTAATTCCCCCCTCCACTTT. Its translation is CASSLVGQVNSPLHF.

This chain links TRBV6-6 with TRBJ2-7; D may be TRBD1 (5 bases). V lost 6 bases and J lost 6, with 15 bases in between. The germline V gene encodes CDR1 MNHNY and CDR2 SVGAGI (reference sequence). The CDR3 has 13 amino acids. DNA for the CDR3: TGTGCCAGCAGCCGGTGGGGCGGAGTCGAGCAGTACTTC. Residues: CASSRWGGVEQYF.

This clone was recorded once. The chain links TRBV7-6 to TRBJ1-1; perhaps TRBD1 as D (6 bases). Germline V lookup: CDR1 SGHVS, CDR2 FNYEAQ. V was shortened by 1 base and J by 3 bases, with 12 bases between the two germline ends. This CDR3 has 15 residues. As DNA, the CDR3 is TGTGCCAGCAGCTTAGGGGCCAGGGGTGACACTGAAGCTTTCTTT. As protein: CASSLGARGDTEAFF.

As to this clone: One end of the junction does not line up with germline, which may come from a read error. The chain joins TRBV7-7 to TRBJ1-4; D call uncertain. Germline CDR1 and CDR2: SSHAT and FNYEAQ (reference sequence). The CDR3 extends over 15 amino acids. CDR3 coding DNA: TGTGCTAGCAGCTTAGCTCGAGGAAGAAATGAAAAACTGTTTTTT. It codes for CASSLARGRNEKLFF.